This T cell receptor beta chain was sequenced in a study of T cell clonality in common variable immunodeficiency. Study-wide findings and caveats: In common variable immunodeficiency, TCR beta chains reportedly carried fewer deletions and N-nucleotide insertions.

The trim removed 3 bases at V and 4 bases at J, leaving 7 bases unmatched. CDR1 and CDR2 from the germline V gene are SGHRS and YFSETQ. The CDR3 length is 15 residues. This clone was found many times. Its antigen remains unknown. The observed sequence ends 3 residues before the CDR3 terminus, with the missing tail filled in from the germline J gene. The table came from immunoSEQ multiplex PCR; TCRdb's copy has only in-frame clones and leaves some out. This repertoire holds about 26,000 clones, and none appear only once. Source material: peripheral blood mononuclear cells. The rearrangement joins TRBV5-1 to TRBJ1-2, with 9 nucleotides matching TRBD1. The source is a human donor with common variable immunodeficiency. The DNA read from the CDR3 is TGCGCCAGCAGCTCTGGGCGGGACAGGGTCTATGGC. The encoded protein is CASSSGRDRVYG. The full CDR3 protein reads CASSSGRDRVYGYTF.